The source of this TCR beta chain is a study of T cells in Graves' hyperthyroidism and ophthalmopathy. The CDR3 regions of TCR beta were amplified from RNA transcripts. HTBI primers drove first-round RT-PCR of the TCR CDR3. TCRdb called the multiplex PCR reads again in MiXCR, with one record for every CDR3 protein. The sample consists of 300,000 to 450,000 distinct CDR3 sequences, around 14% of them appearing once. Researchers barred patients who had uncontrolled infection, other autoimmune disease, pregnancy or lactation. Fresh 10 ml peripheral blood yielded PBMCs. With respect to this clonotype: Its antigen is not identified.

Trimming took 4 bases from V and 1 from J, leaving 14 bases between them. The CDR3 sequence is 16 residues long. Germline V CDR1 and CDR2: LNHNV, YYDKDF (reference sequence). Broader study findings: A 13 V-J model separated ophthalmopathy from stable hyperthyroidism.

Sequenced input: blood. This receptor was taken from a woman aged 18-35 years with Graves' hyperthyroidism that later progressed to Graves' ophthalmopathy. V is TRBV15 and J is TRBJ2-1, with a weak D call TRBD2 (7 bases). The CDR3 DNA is TGTGCCACCAGCAAGGGGGAGGGCGGGTCCTACAATGAGCAGTTCTTC. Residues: CATSKGEGGSYNEQFF.